This T cell receptor (beta chain) is from a study of blood T cell repertoires in COVID-19. Study background: Acute and convalescent COVID-19 samples came from the United States, Italy and Spain. Sample material is recorded as cDNA or gDNA derived from T cells, B-cell-depleted T cells, or PBMCs.

Authors' analysis steps: Reference gene primer amplification yielded estimated nucleated cell counts. Using immunoSEQ multiplex PCR, the repertoire was profiled, and TCRdb retains in-frame clones only, with some absent. Clone size and V and J calls were adopted from that table, with D and trimming inferred from the DNA. The sample yields hundreds of thousands of clones, around nine tenths seen once. The CDR3 totals 16 residues. Germline CDR1 SGHNT, CDR2 YYREEE (reference sequence). V shed 2 bases and J 1 base; nucleotides not matched to a gene: 2. Specimen: peripheral blood. The TCR sequence derives from a woman aged 18-35 years who had recovered from COVID-19. This chain joins TRBV5-4 and TRBJ2-3; 12 nucleotides align to TRBD2. The DNA for the CDR3 is TGTGCCAGCAGCTTAGGACTAGCGGGACGCACAGATACGCAGTATTTT. Residues: CASSLGLAGRTDTQYF.